A single sample gave rise to the 32 T cell receptor beta chains below, sequenced in a study of TIL therapy for anti-PD-1-resistant metastatic lung cancer. Noted time point: pre-treatment sample, taken before nivolumab and TIL therapy. The immunoSEQ assay was v3. Here immunoSEQ multiplex PCR was the method, and the copy in TCRdb shows in-frame clones only, minus some. The sample records about 52,000 clones, 79% being singletons. The sample consisted of blood, taken at baseline. The source of these receptors is a woman aged 25 to 80 with non-small cell lung cancer.

This rearrangement joins TRBV5-1 to TRBJ2-1; 7 positions agree with TRBD2. The CDR3 extends over 14 amino acids. V was pared by 4 bases and J by 3 bases, with 4 bases of the junction left unmatched. CDR1 and CDR2 from the germline V gene are SGHRS and YFSETQ. CDR3 residues: CASSPGLVYNEQFF. The CDR3 nucleotides read TGCGCCAGCAGCCCAGGACTAGTCTACAATGAGCAGTTCTTC. The full variable domain, with the rest looked up from reference TRBV5-1 and TRBJ2-1, is KAGVTQTPRYLIKTRGQQVTLSCSPISGHRSVSWYQQTPGQGLQFLFEYFSETQRNKGNFPGRFSGRQFSNSRSEMNVSTLELGDSALYLCASSPGLVYNEQFFGPGTRLTVL.

The genes are TRBV6-5 and TRBJ2-3; tentatively, D is TRBD1 (5 bases). With 0 bases removed from V and 2 bases from J, the gap between germline ends came to 12 bases. The V gene's germline CDR1 is MNHEY and CDR2 SVGAGI. The CDR3 extends over 16 amino acids. The CDR3 region has the DNA TGTGCCAGCAGTTACTCGGGCAGGGCGACCACAGATACGCAGTATTTT. It codes for CASSYSGRATTDTQYF.

The V gene is TRBV28, the J gene TRBJ2-7; 11 nucleotides agree with TRBD2. CDR1 is MDHEN and CDR2 is SYDVKM in the germline V gene. This CDR3 spans 15 amino acids. V lost 3 bases to trimming and J lost 1 base; unmatched junction nucleotides: 2. CDR3 DNA sequence: TGTGCCAGCAGTTTCATAGCGGGAGGGTCCTACGAGCAGTACTTC. This codes for CASSFIAGGSYEQYF.

This clone showed up just once. The CDR3 here is CASNDRGNYEQYF. CDR3 in DNA: TGTGCCAGCAACGACAGGGGTAACTACGAGCAGTACTTC. The J gene is TRBJ2-7, the V gene TRBV5-5, with 8 positions matching TRBD1. This CDR3 has 13 residues. Looked up from germline, CDR1 is SGHKS and CDR2 is YYEKEE (reference sequence). Trimming removed 6 bases from V and 3 bases from J; junction bases left unmatched: 5.

The chain is built from TRBV7-9 and TRBJ2-2; no firm D call. V was clipped by 1 base and J by 1 base, with 4 bases between them. Germline V CDR1 and CDR2: SEHNR, FQNEAQ (reference sequence). This CDR3 has 14 amino acids. In nucleotides, the CDR3 is TGTGCCAGCAGCTTAGACGGGAACACCGGGGAGCTGTTTTTT. This codes for CASSLDGNTGELFF.

The rearrangement links TRBV30 to TRBJ2-3, with a weak D call TRBD1 (5 bases). Trimming removed 4 bases from V and 0 bases from J, with 11 bases in between. Germline V gene sequence: CDR1 GTSNPN, CDR2 SVGIG (reference sequence). The CDR3 extends over 14 amino acids. The CDR3 DNA reads TGTGCCTGGACCCAGGGCCTTAGCACAGATACGCAGTATTTT. This gives the protein CAWTQGLSTDTQYF.

The rearrangement links TRBV5-4 to TRBJ1-4, with 9 bases fitting TRBD1. In germline, CDR1 is SGHNT, CDR2 YYREEE (reference sequence). J lost 8 bases, V lost 1 base, and 9 bases had no gene match. The CDR3 extends over 16 amino acids. CDR3 nucleotides: TGTGCCAGCAGCTTGTCGTACAGGGGGCGGACGGAAAAACTGTTTTTT. This translates into CASSLSYRGRTEKLFF.

The sample holds a few counts of this clone. The chain is built from TRBV15 and TRBJ1-5; no clear D. CDR3 length: 16 residues. Germline V gives CDR1 LNHNV, CDR2 YYDKDF (reference sequence). The germline V and J ends were trimmed by 0 bases and 4 bases, with 13 bases remaining between them. The CDR3 DNA follows: TGTGCCACCAGCAGAGAGGAGTCGAGTCGGAATCAGCCCCAGCATTTT. It specifies CATSREESSRNQPQHF. The full variable domain, with the rest looked up from reference TRBV15 and TRBJ1-5, is DAMVIQNPRYQVTQFGKPVTLSCSQTLNHNVMYWYQQKSSQAPKLLFHYYDKDFNNEADTPDNFQSRRPNTSFCFLDIRSPGLGDTAMYLCATSREESSRNQPQHFGDGTRLSIL.

V is TRBV30 and J is TRBJ1-4; D not resolved. The germline CDR1 and CDR2 sequences are GTSNPN and SVGIG (reference sequence). The CDR3 has 11 residues. Trimming left V 1 base short and J 4 bases short, with 1 base between. CDR3 DNA: TGTGCCTGGAGTGGTAATGAAAAACTGTTTTTT. The encoded protein is CAWSGNEKLFF.

This clone turned up a few times. The junction does not match germline at one end; this may be a read error. V usage is TRBV7-2 and J usage is TRBJ2-5; D gene ambiguous. In germline, CDR1 is SGHTA, CDR2 FQGNSA. The CDR3 has 12 residues. DNA for the CDR3: TGTGCCAGCAGCTCCTCGGCCAGAAAGGTCGACTTC. Its protein is CASSSSARKVDF.

This chain connects TRBV15 to TRBJ2-2; 8 nucleotides agree with TRBD1. Germline loops: CDR1 LNHNV, CDR2 YYDKDF (reference sequence). The CDR3 has 17 amino acids. V lost 0 bases and J lost 4; bases outside the gene matches: 7. Here the CDR3 reads CATSRDYDTGGTGELFF. The CDR3 nucleotides read TGTGCCACCAGCAGAGACTATGATACAGGGGGCACCGGGGAGCTGTTTTTT.

The DNA for the CDR3 is TGTGCCAGCAAACGACTCCTGGGACAGGGGGCACACGAGCAGTACTTC. Translation: CASKRLLGQGAHEQYF. The V gene is TRBV28, the J gene TRBJ2-7; 12 bases match TRBD1. V shed 7 bases and J 5 bases; nucleotides not matched to a gene: 12. CDR1 and CDR2 from the germline V gene are MDHEN and SYDVKM. This CDR3 region has 16 residues.

J is TRBJ1-5 and V is TRBV7-9, with D perhaps matching TRBD1 (6 bases). There are 16 residues in the CDR3. V was clipped by 1 base and J by 1 base, with 11 bases between them. Germline V gene sequence: CDR1 SEHNR, CDR2 FQNEAQ (reference sequence). CDR3 sequence: CASSLVAGVSNQPQHF. In DNA form, the CDR3 reads TGTGCCAGCAGCTTAGTGGCAGGGGTAAGCAATCAGCCCCAGCATTTT.

The J gene is TRBJ1-6, the V gene TRBV28, with D maybe TRBD1 (5 bases). This CDR3 has 14 residues. V dropped 3 bases and J dropped 9 bases, with 12 bases sitting between them. CDR1 and CDR2 from the germline V gene are MDHEN and SYDVKM. The CDR3 sequence is CASSLQGHGSPLHF. CDR3 DNA sequence: TGTGCCAGCAGTTTGCAGGGTCACGGTTCACCCCTCCACTTT.

The chain joins TRBV9 to TRBJ2-1, with 10 bases lining up with TRBD2. This CDR3 has 14 amino acids. Germline V gene data show CDR1 as SGDLS and CDR2 as YYNGEE. V shed 3 bases, J shed 7 bases, and the junction held 4 bases outside the gene matches. For the CDR3, the DNA is TGTGCCAGCAGCGCGAGCGGGGGGGCAAATGAGCAGTTCTTC. Encoded protein: CASSASGGANEQFF.

The chain couples TRBV6-5 to TRBJ2-3; no reliable D call. Germline CDR1 and CDR2: MNHEY and SVGAGI. The germline V and J ends were trimmed by 8 bases and 2 bases, with 14 bases remaining between them. The CDR3 is 14 residues long. The CDR3 region is CASGVSRLTDTQYF. CDR3 in DNA: TGTGCCAGCGGAGTTAGCCGGCTCACAGATACGCAGTATTTT.

J is TRBJ2-7 and V is TRBV11-2, with 8 bases fitting TRBD2. Germline V lookup: CDR1 SGHAT, CDR2 FQNNGV. The CDR3 is 13 residues long. V was clipped by 5 bases and J by 3 bases; unmatched bases: 3. DNA for the CDR3: TGTGCCAGCAGCCAGGGACTAGACTACGAGCAGTACTTC. This codes for CASSQGLDYEQYF. Complete variable domain (other parts from reference TRBV11-2 and TRBJ2-7): EAGVAQSPRYKIIEKRQSVAFWCNPISGHATLYWYQQILGQGPKLLIQFQNNGVVDDSQLPKDRFSAERLKGVDSTLKIQPAKLEDSAVYLCASSQGLDYEQYFGPGTRLTVT.

V gene TRBV9 combines with J gene TRBJ2-2; D might be TRBD2 (6 bases). The germline V and J ends were trimmed by 3 bases and 2 bases, with 11 bases remaining between them. The germline V gene encodes CDR1 SGDLS and CDR2 YYNGEE. The CDR3 has 15 residues. In nucleotides, the CDR3 is TGTGCCAGCAGCGCCCGGGACTCCAACACCGGGGAGCTGTTTTTT. Protein: CASSARDSNTGELFF.

This clone was counted between two and nine times. The V gene is TRBV19, the J gene TRBJ1-6; D perhaps matches TRBD1 (6 bases). The V gene lost 6 bases and the J gene lost 10 bases, with 16 bases spanning the gap. CDR3 size: 14 residues. Germline V gene lookup returns CDR1 LNHDA and CDR2 SQIVND (reference sequence). The CDR3, as DNA: TGTGCCAGTAGCTCCCAGGGGCCGAACTCACCCCTCCACTTT. This translates into CASSSQGPNSPLHF.

The chain couples TRBV27 to TRBJ2-4, with 7 bases that match TRBD1. The length of the CDR3 is 14 residues. The ends lost 5 bases at V and 6 bases at J; junction bases unmatched: 7. Germline V lookup: CDR1 MNHEY, CDR2 SMNVEV (reference sequence). DNA for the CDR3: TGTGCCAGCAGTCAGGGGACAGTAGGAAACATTCAGTACTTC. This encodes CASSQGTVGNIQYF.

This sequence joins TRBV5-1 and TRBJ1-5; a possible D gene is TRBD1 (5 bases). Germline assignment: CDR1 SGHRS and CDR2 YFSETQ. With 4 bases removed from V and 7 bases from J, the gap between germline ends came to 18 bases. The CDR3 contains 15 residues. The CDR3 nucleotides are TGCGCCAGCAGCGTACGAGGGGAACGAGGACAGCCCCAGCATTTT. This translates into CASSVRGERGQPQHF.

The chain combines TRBV10-2 with TRBJ2-3; 9 bases align to TRBD1. J was trimmed by 0 bases and V by 1 base; bases with no gene match: 5. CDR3 size: 17 residues. From germline, CDR1 is WSHSY and CDR2 SAAADI. CDR3 loop: CASSEWSGTGSTDTQYF. The CDR3 coding sequence is TGCGCCAGCAGTGAGTGGTCGGGGACAGGGAGCACAGATACGCAGTATTTT.

The gene calls are TRBV11-2 and TRBJ2-7; 8 bases line up with TRBD1. CDR3 length equals 15 residues. V gave up 7 bases and J gave up 3 bases; unmatched junction bases: 11. Germline V CDR1 and CDR2: SGHAT, FQNNGV. The CDR3 nucleotides are TGTGCCAGCACCCCAACCTCAGGGGGCTACTACGAGCAGTACTTC. This encodes CASTPTSGGYYEQYF.

This clone was detected only once. This chain joins TRBV6-6 and TRBJ2-2, with TRBD2 matching 11 bases. CDR1 MNHNY and CDR2 SVGAGI come from the germline V gene (reference sequence). The junction had 1 base not matched to a gene; V was cut back by 7 bases and J by 3 bases. CDR3 length: 14 residues. The CDR3 bases are TGTGCCAGCAAGACTAGCGGGGACACCGGGGAGCTGTTTTTT. Protein: CASKTSGDTGELFF.

The V gene is TRBV4-1, the J gene TRBJ1-3; D remains ambiguous. Trimming removed 5 bases at V and 5 bases at J, with 7 bases between. CDR3 size: 12 residues. The germline V gene encodes CDR1 MGHRA and CDR2 YSYEKL. CDR3 sequence: CASSSSRNTIYF. The CDR3 coding sequence is TGCGCCAGCAGCTCCTCGAGAAACACCATATATTTT.

The chain links TRBV6-6 to TRBJ1-2, with D unresolved. The germline V gene has CDR1 MNHNY and CDR2 SVGAGI (reference sequence). Trimming stripped 5 bases from V and 5 bases from J, with 9 bases between. CDR3 length: 12 residues. DNA for the CDR3: TGTGCCAGCAGTGAGGACGGATATGGCTACACCTTC. This encodes CASSEDGYGYTF.

The genes are TRBV5-6 and TRBJ2-3, with TRBD2 identical over 12 bases. Per the germline V gene, CDR1 is SGHDT and CDR2 is YYEEEE. The V gene end was trimmed by 1 base and the J gene end by 1 base; junction bases not matched to a gene: 4. This CDR3 has 17 amino acids. The CDR3 DNA sequence: TGTGCCAGCAGCTTGCAGACTAGCGGGAGCGGCACAGATACGCAGTATTTT. Residues: CASSLQTSGSGTDTQYF.

This chain's CDR3 is CAGTTSYGYTF. In DNA form, the CDR3 reads TGTGCAGGCACTACTTCCTATGGCTACACCTTC. The chain combines TRBV30 with TRBJ1-2; D not certain. Germline V gene sequence: CDR1 GTSNPN, CDR2 SVGIG (reference sequence). This CDR3 is built from 11 residues.

This clone appeared a few times. Other DNA sequences in this specimen translate into the identical CDR3. The chain couples TRBV5-1 to TRBJ2-3; no clear D gene. From germline, CDR1 is SGHRS and CDR2 YFSETQ. The CDR3 length is 14 residues. V lost 0 bases and J lost 4, with 9 bases in between. The CDR3 is CASSLAGSADTQYF. The DNA for the CDR3 is TGCGCCAGCAGCTTGGCTGGCTCGGCAGATACGCAGTATTTT.

V and J are TRBV12-5 and TRBJ2-5, with a tentative D call TRBD1 (6 bases). Germline V CDR1 and CDR2: LGHNT, FRNRAP. V was trimmed by 0 bases and J by 5 bases, leaving 19 bases between them. The CDR3 contains 17 residues. The CDR3 sequence is CASGLVLAGDVGETQYF. The CDR3 nucleotides are TGTGCTAGTGGTTTGGTACTGGCAGGGGACGTGGGCGAGACCCAGTACTTC.

In this sample, this clone turned up a few times. The rearrangement links TRBV7-9 to TRBJ1-2, with unresolved D. Trimming took off 1 base at V and 2 bases at J, with 11 bases between the two ends. Looked up from germline, CDR1 is SEHNR and CDR2 is FQNEAQ (reference sequence). This CDR3 region has 15 residues. This CDR3 is CASSLGPATNYGYTF. Written as DNA, the CDR3 is TGTGCCAGCAGCTTAGGCCCAGCCACAAACTATGGCTACACCTTC.

This clone appeared a few times. The chain joins TRBV5-1 to TRBJ2-7; D is unresolved. Trimming cost V 0 bases and J 1 base, with 11 bases left between them. The CDR3 totals 15 residues. CDR1 SGHRS and CDR2 YFSETQ come from the germline V gene. CDR3 sequence reads: CASSLAESGSYEQYF. The CDR3 DNA reads TGCGCCAGCAGCTTGGCCGAAAGTGGGTCCTACGAGCAGTACTTC.